This T cell receptor beta chain was sequenced during a study of regulatory T cells in long-lasting Graves disease. Specified time point: newly diagnosed GD, antithyroid drugs for less than 3 months. From RNA extracted from PBMCs, the TCR library was made. An endocrinology department in Xi'an, China, supplied the patients. This clonotype was seen ten or more times. CDR3 regions were amplified by Arm-PCR using iRepertoire HTBI primers to build TCR beta libraries. TCRdb passed the multiplex PCR reads through MiXCR, listing each CDR3 protein once. This sample carries over 500,000 distinct CDR3 sequences, 16% of them seen once, and the ten largest clones take more than 10%. This CDR3 spans 14 amino acids. Trimming pared 1 base from V and 7 bases from J, leaving 11 bases between. Germline values: CDR1 SEHNR, CDR2 FQNEAQ (reference sequence). These same records also appear under a second study, on T cells in Graves' hyperthyroidism and ophthalmopathy. That study adds: The study defined stable Graves' hyperthyroidism as no ophthalmopathy progression within 18 months. Blood held most thyroid clonotypes expanded above 0.001 frequency.

Sequencing was performed on peripheral blood mononuclear cells (PBMCs), taken at new diagnosis, from a patient treated with antithyroid drugs. The gene calls are TRBV7-9 and TRBJ2-1; D remains unclear. This TCR derives from a man between 18 and 29 years old with Graves disease. In DNA, the CDR3 is TGTGCCAGCAGCTTAGTGGCCCTTGGGAATGAGCAGTTCTTC. Protein sequence: CASSLVALGNEQFF.